Below, 7 T cell receptor beta chains from the same sample are listed, as sequenced in a study of T cells in Graves' hyperthyroidism and ophthalmopathy. Template material for amplifying TCR beta CDR3 regions consisted of RNA transcripts. Carried out on the TCR CDR3, a first-round RT-PCR used the HTBI primer set. TCRdb reprocessed the multiplex PCR reads with MiXCR, giving one entry per CDR3 protein. Of about 550,000 distinct CDR3 sequences in the sample, around 21% are singletons; the top ten hold 26%. Sequenced material: blood. The receptors derive from a man between 18 and 35 years old with Graves' hyperthyroidism.

At least ten counts were recorded for this clonotype. In nucleotides, the CDR3 is TGCAGTGTAAAGTGGGGAGCGAATAGCAATCAGCCCCAGCATTTT. It specifies CSVKWGANSNQPQHF. This rearrangement joins TRBV20-1 to TRBJ1-5; D gene ambiguous. V was pared by 7 bases and J by 0 bases, with 16 bases between. The germline gives CDR1 DFQATT, CDR2 SNEGSKA (reference sequence). CDR3 length equals 15 residues.

This chain connects TRBV6-5 to TRBJ2-5; 7 bases agree with TRBD2. CDR3 length: 16 residues. Germline V lookup: CDR1 MNHEY, CDR2 SVGAGI. V trimming: 2 bases; J trimming: 0 bases; junction bases outside the gene matches: 6. The CDR3 DNA reads TGTGCCAGCAGTTACGGTTGGGGGGGAGACCAAGAGACCCAGTACTTC. This gives the protein CASSYGWGGDQETQYF.

This clonotype occurred a few times. The chain links TRBV10-3 to TRBJ2-6; weak D call: TRBD2 (5 bases). V lost 2 bases and J 1 base, leaving 6 bases between the germline ends. In germline, CDR1 is ENHRY, CDR2 SYGVKD. The length of the CDR3 is 15 residues. In DNA, the CDR3 is TGTGCCATCAGTGAGGGGGAGTCTGGGGCCAACGTCCTGACTTTC. This translates into CAISEGESGANVLTF.

The chain combines TRBV7-2 with TRBJ2-5; D may match TRBD1 or TRBD2 (5 bases each). V was trimmed by 0 bases and J by 2 bases, leaving 10 bases between them. Germline values: CDR1 SGHTA, CDR2 FQGNSA. The CDR3 totals 15 residues. CDR3: CASSLATGPQETQYF. DNA for the CDR3: TGTGCCAGCAGCTTAGCGACGGGGCCTCAAGAGACCCAGTACTTC.

This clonotype was found a few times. The chain recombines TRBV28 with TRBJ2-7; D is undetermined. The germline CDR1 and CDR2 sequences are MDHEN and SYDVKM. The CDR3 sequence is 13 residues long. The V gene lost 7 bases and the J gene lost 2 bases, with 12 bases spanning the gap. CDR3: CASTTGIPYEQYF. The CDR3 DNA reads TGTGCCAGCACCACGGGTATCCCCTACGAGCAGTACTTC.

This clonotype came up many times. The gene calls are TRBV2 and TRBJ2-7; 8 positions match TRBD1. CDR3 length equals 15 residues. Trimming cost V 6 bases and J 5 bases; bases outside gene matches: 12. Germline CDR1 SNHLY, CDR2 FYNNEI. This CDR3 reads CASSPRTGPANEQYF. CDR3 in DNA: TGTGCCAGCAGCCCTAGGACAGGGCCCGCGAACGAGCAGTACTTC.

This clonotype was detected only a few times. This may come from a read error, since a much larger clone is one base off. This chain links TRBV6-1 with TRBJ2-5; 9 bases agree with TRBD2. The CDR3 loop spans 15 amino acids. Germline assignment: CDR1 MNHNS and CDR2 SASEGT. Here the CDR3 reads CASSVGGGEQETKYF. The CDR3 DNA reads TGTGCCAGCAGTGTCGGCGGGGGGGAGCAAGAGACCAAGTACTTC.